The subject of this entry is one T cell receptor beta chain. Its target antigen remains unknown. Qualities for individual bases were not recorded, and no much larger clone is one base off. What this sample's time point label stands for: 12 to 13 months on ibrutinib. For TCR beta library preparation, about 2 micrograms of genomic DNA was extracted from cryopreserved PBMCs. Longitudinal blood samples from CLL patients on ibrutinib monotherapy were analyzed using high-throughput TCR beta sequencing. The patients were enrolled in a single-center, open-label phase 2 trial of ibrutinib monotherapy. The sample is drawn from a study of cytotoxic CD8 clonotypes in ibrutinib-treated CLL (dated by TCRdb to the early 2020s). Looking at the study overall: In this cohort, some 14 patients were treatment-naive and approximately twelve were relapsed/refractory, while under 18 had unmutated IGHV. Of the 90 or so participants in the trial, 26 had longitudinal samples available. Responses were partial in roughly 24 patients and complete in 2; after median around 72 months follow-up, around 15 stayed in remission and 12 progressed. Response samples were taken after a median of 12 months on treatment, ranging from about 6 to 36 months. Samples averaged approximately 250,000 productive templates and about 94,000 productive rearrangements. Cryopreserved peripheral blood mononuclear cells were obtained before treatment, at response, and at either sustained remission or disease progression. All remission and progressive disease samples were collected while patients were still receiving ibrutinib.

On a MiSeq, deep resolution sequencing aimed for a depth between 1 in 1 million and 1 in 200,000 T cells, with each clonotype covered about 9.2x on average. The immunoSEQ hsTCRB Kit was used to generate the TCR beta libraries. The authors processed their data as follows. ImmunoSEQ Data Assistant and ImmunoSEQ Analyzer were used for data analysis, and V, D and J genes were assigned according to IMGT definitions. Clonality, which ranges from 0 to 1, was calculated as one minus the normalized Shannon entropy of productive rearrangement frequencies. Only overrepresented clonotypes making up at least 0.05% of each patient's repertoire were included in the public clonotype analysis. Around 12 age-matched healthy donor repertoires from immuneACCESS were used as controls for clonality. This is the immuneACCESS table as TCRdb keeps it, with only in-frame sequences that have V and J called. A part of the clones is gone; compared with another copy, unresolved V genes explain less than half, and the rest is unexplained. That table is the source of V, J and clone size, and D and trimming were worked out from the DNA. Across this sample there are about 85,000 clones, with about four fifths seen only once. Roughly 4.8% of the sample is taken by the ten largest.

Beyond this particular receptor, the publication reports: Baseline clonality was found to be higher than that of age-matched healthy donors and was strongly correlated with circulating CD8+ T-cell counts. Public clonotypes were rare and either shrank or stayed stable during treatment, and the rise in clonality at ibrutinib response reflected expansion of private clonotypes. Clonality increased at ibrutinib response, stayed stable in sustained remission, and fell back toward baseline at progression. Lymph node repertoires were not examined, and the timing of sampling was not matched between patients in sustained remission and those whose disease progressed.

The CDR3 covers 11 residues, taking in both the cysteine and the phenylalanine. This entry keeps only the CDR3 DNA: 33 bases, framed from base 1. According to the germline V gene (reference sequence), CDR1 reads GTSNPN and CDR2 reads SVGIG. The V and J ends are trimmed by 1 base and 4 bases, leaving 5 bases between them. The rearrangement joined TRBV30 to TRBJ2-7, with the D gene not clear enough to name. The receptor comes from a human donor with chronic lymphocytic leukemia. Source: PBMCs, taken after 12 months of ibrutinib treatment. The CDR3 region reads CAWSGRYEQYF. The DNA reads TGTGCCTGGAGTGGTCGGTACGAGCAGTACTTC.